This TCR beta chain is from a study of T cell responses to AZD1222 COVID-19 vaccine. Study overall: Analysis merged second doses at about 4 or about 12 weeks.

General study results and limits: Clonal diversity may have been underestimated in mostly white British donors. Targets within unmutated variant regions were reportedly found for nearly half of spike-specific TCRs. Baseline seropositivity characterized only a handful of AZD1222 recipients.

About this clone itself: Its cognate antigen is unknown.

The repertoire was sequenced with immunoSEQ multiplex PCR; TCRdb's copy has only in-frame clones and lacks some. The sample contains around 120,000 clones, 85% to 90% of which appear only once. The CDR3 runs 14 residues. Trimming removed 5 bases at V and 1 base at J, with 11 bases between. The V gene's germline CDR1 is SGHAT and CDR2 FQNNGV. The chain carries TRBV11-2 and TRBJ1-1; D is uncertain. The TCR was taken from an adult in good health. Sequencing was performed on peripheral blood, taken on day 0 of AZD1222 vaccination. CDR3 bases: TGTGCCAGCAGCCTGAAACAGCAGAACACTGAAGCTTTCTTT. It codes for CASSLKQQNTEAFF.